The rows below give T cell receptor beta chains drawn from one sample of a study of blood T cell repertoires in COVID-19. Clones were sequenced by immunoSEQ multiplex PCR, and TCRdb holds only the in-frame ones, with some missing. Of fewer than 40,000 clones in the sample, around four fifths were seen once. The sample consisted of peripheral blood. Source of these receptors: a human donor in a cohort sampled during active COVID-19. CDR3s include the opening cysteine and the closing phenylalanine or tryptophan. Fields, in order: V gene, J gene, D gene, clone size, CDR3 DNA, CDR3 protein. D genes are given only for firm matches. Not all rows give a size; the values are once, few, many and, for expanded clones, a class.

V gene: TRBV7-8
J gene: TRBJ1-5
D gene: TRBD1
clone size: -
CDR3 DNA: TGTGCCAGCAGCCAGGGGGCCACAGGGGGAGGGCAGCCCCAGCATTTT
CDR3 protein: CASSQGATGGGQPQHF

V gene: TRBV28
J gene: TRBJ1-2
D gene: -
clone size: -
CDR3 DNA: TGTGCCAGCAGCCCCTCGGGGTTAGGGAAGGACTATGGCTACACCTTC
CDR3 protein: CASSPSGLGKDYGYTF

V gene: TRBV27
J gene: TRBJ2-3
D gene: -
clone size: -
CDR3 DNA: TGTGCCAGCACCGTAGGTAACCGAGCAGGAGATACGCAGTATTTT
CDR3 protein: CASTVGNRAGDTQYF

V gene: TRBV10-3
J gene: TRBJ2-1
D gene: TRBD2
clone size: -
CDR3 DNA: TGTGCCATCAGTGATATTAGCGGGGGGGCGGATGAGCAGTTCTTC
CDR3 protein: CAISDISGGADEQFF

V gene: TRBV23-1
J gene: TRBJ1-2
D gene: -
clone size: -
CDR3 DNA: TGCGCCAGCACGTCTGGCGGGAACTATGGCTACACCTTC
CDR3 protein: CASTSGGNYGYTF

V gene: TRBV15
J gene: TRBJ2-3
D gene: -
clone size: -
CDR3 DNA: TGTGCCACCAGTAGGGGGGGAGCGGGGACAGATACGCAGTATTTT
CDR3 protein: CATSRGGAGTDTQYF

V gene: TRBV7-2
J gene: TRBJ2-7
D gene: TRBD1
clone size: -
CDR3 DNA: TGTGCCAGCAGCTCGGGGACAGGGGGGGGAAGCTACGAGCAGTACTTC
CDR3 protein: CASSSGTGGGSYEQYF

V gene: TRBV29-1
J gene: TRBJ2-1
D gene: TRBD1
clone size: -
CDR3 DNA: TGCAGCGTCAGGGACAGGGGAAGTAACAATGAGCAGTTCTTC
CDR3 protein: CSVRDRGSNNEQFF

V gene: TRBV7-9
J gene: TRBJ1-6
D gene: -
clone size: -
CDR3 DNA: TGTGCCAGCAGGGGGGGTAGCGATAATTCACCCCTCCACTTT
CDR3 protein: CASRGGSDNSPLHF

V gene: TRBV15
J gene: TRBJ2-1
D gene: TRBD2
clone size: -
CDR3 DNA: TGTGCCACCAGCAGAGACCTAGCGGGGGGGCCTAGGGAGCAGTTCTTC
CDR3 protein: CATSRDLAGGPREQFF

V gene: TRBV30
J gene: TRBJ2-5
D gene: TRBD2
clone size: -
CDR3 DNA: TGTGCCTGGACCCCAGGGACTAGCGGACAAGAGACCCAGTACTTC
CDR3 protein: CAWTPGTSGQETQYF

V gene: TRBV2
J gene: TRBJ2-3
D gene: -
clone size: -
CDR3 DNA: TGTGCCAGCAGTTCCACGACAGGAGTCGCAGATACGCAGTATTTT
CDR3 protein: CASSSTTGVADTQYF

V gene: TRBV7-8
J gene: TRBJ1-5
D gene: TRBD1
clone size: -
CDR3 DNA: TGTGCCAGCAGCTTCCACCGCCCGGGGACAGCTGACATGAATCAGCCCCAGCATTTT
CDR3 protein: CASSFHRPGTADMNQPQHF

V gene: TRBV3-1/TRBV3-2
J gene: TRBJ2-1
D gene: -
clone size: -
CDR3 DNA: TGTGCCAGCAGCCAACTAGGTGGTGAGCAGTTCTTC
CDR3 protein: CASSQLGGEQFF

V gene: TRBV5-6
J gene: TRBJ2-1
D gene: -
clone size: -
CDR3 DNA: TGTGCCAGCAGCTTGGCCCAGGGGTATGAGCAGTTCTTC
CDR3 protein: CASSLAQGYEQFF

V gene: TRBV19
J gene: TRBJ1-5
D gene: TRBD1
clone size: -
CDR3 DNA: TGTGCCAGTAGTAACTCCGGCGATGAGACAGGGGTTAATCAGCCCCAGCATTTT
CDR3 protein: CASSNSGDETGVNQPQHF

V gene: TRBV30
J gene: TRBJ2-3
D gene: -
clone size: -
CDR3 DNA: TGTGCCTGGAGTGTACATGGGGGCCCAAGCACAGATACGCAGTATTTT
CDR3 protein: CAWSVHGGPSTDTQYF

V gene: TRBV27
J gene: TRBJ2-1
D gene: TRBD2
clone size: -
CDR3 DNA: TGTGCCAGCAGTTCAGCGGGACCCAGAAGGAATGAGCAGTTCTTC
CDR3 protein: CASSSAGPRRNEQFF

V gene: TRBV7-2
J gene: TRBJ1-2
D gene: -
clone size: -
CDR3 DNA: TGTGCCAGCAGCCCAGTCGTACCAGGGCTTGGAGGGGGCTACACCTTC
CDR3 protein: CASSPVVPGLGGGYTF

V gene: TRBV11-2
J gene: TRBJ2-1
D gene: TRBD2
clone size: -
CDR3 DNA: TGTGCCAGCAGCTTTAGCGGGGGGGCCCAGTATGAGCAGTTCTTC
CDR3 protein: CASSFSGGAQYEQFF

V gene: TRBV5-6
J gene: TRBJ2-3
D gene: -
clone size: once
CDR3 DNA: TGTGCCAGCAGCTTGACACGAGATACGCAGTATTTT
CDR3 protein: CASSLTRDTQYF

V gene: TRBV11-1
J gene: TRBJ1-6
D gene: TRBD1
clone size: -
CDR3 DNA: TGTGCCAGCAGCTTGGACAGGGTTGGGTCACCCCTCCACTTT
CDR3 protein: CASSLDRVGSPLHF

V gene: TRBV18
J gene: TRBJ1-2
D gene: -
clone size: -
CDR3 DNA: TGTGCCAGCTCAATAGGGGGAAATAACTATGGCTACACCTTC
CDR3 protein: CASSIGGNNYGYTF

V gene: TRBV7-6
J gene: TRBJ1-6
D gene: -
clone size: -
CDR3 DNA: TGTGCCAGCAGCACAGGGATAGGGAATTCACCCCTCCACTTT
CDR3 protein: CASSTGIGNSPLHF

V gene: TRBV10-3
J gene: TRBJ2-7
D gene: -
clone size: few
CDR3 DNA: TGTGCCATCAGTGAACCTGGAGAACCCTACGAGCAGTACTTC
CDR3 protein: CAISEPGEPYEQYF

V gene: TRBV18
J gene: TRBJ1-2
D gene: TRBD1
clone size: -
CDR3 DNA: TGTGCCAGCTCACCAGAGAACAGGGGTAATGGCTACACCTTC
CDR3 protein: CASSPENRGNGYTF

V gene: TRBV4-1
J gene: TRBJ2-5
D gene: TRBD2
clone size: -
CDR3 DNA: TGCGCCAGCAGCCTTAGACTAGCGGGGGCGGGTGAGACCCAGTACTTC
CDR3 protein: CASSLRLAGAGETQYF

V gene: TRBV6-6
J gene: TRBJ2-1
D gene: TRBD2
clone size: -
CDR3 DNA: TGTGCCAGCAGTCCCCTTTACCTAGCGGGGGGGAAAAATGAGCAGTTCTTC
CDR3 protein: CASSPLYLAGGKNEQFF

V gene: TRBV7-8
J gene: TRBJ2-7
D gene: TRBD2
clone size: few
CDR3 DNA: TGTGCCAGCAGCGGGAGGCCGGGACTAGCGGGGTTCAGGACCTCCTACGAGCAGTACTTC
CDR3 protein: CASSGRPGLAGFRTSYEQYF

V gene: TRBV6-5
J gene: TRBJ1-3
D gene: TRBD1
clone size: -
CDR3 DNA: TGTGCCAGCACCCAGACAGGGACTGGAAACACCATATATTTT
CDR3 protein: CASTQTGTGNTIYF

V gene: TRBV20-1
J gene: TRBJ1-2
D gene: TRBD1
clone size: once
CDR3 DNA: TGCAGTGCTAGTAGTGGGGACAGGAACTATGGCTACACCTTC
CDR3 protein: CSASSGDRNYGYTF

V gene: TRBV2
J gene: TRBJ2-3
D gene: -
clone size: -
CDR3 DNA: TGTGCCAGCACTGGACCGGGGGATACGCAGTATTTT
CDR3 protein: CASTGPGDTQYF

V gene: TRBV7-6
J gene: TRBJ2-1
D gene: -
clone size: -
CDR3 DNA: TGTGCCAGCAGCTTTACACCTGACAATGAGCAGTTCTTC
CDR3 protein: CASSFTPDNEQFF

V gene: TRBV5-1
J gene: TRBJ2-7
D gene: -
clone size: -
CDR3 DNA: TGCGCCAGCAGGTTTGGAAATCAGGGGCGGTACGAGCAGTACTTC
CDR3 protein: CASRFGNQGRYEQYF

V gene: TRBV5-1
J gene: TRBJ2-1
D gene: -
clone size: -
CDR3 DNA: TGCGCCAGCAGCCAGGGCGGGACAGTCAACAATGAGCAGTTCTTC
CDR3 protein: CASSQGGTVNNEQFF

V gene: TRBV6-4
J gene: TRBJ2-1
D gene: TRBD2
clone size: -
CDR3 DNA: TGTGCCAGCAGTGGTGAGCGGGGGAGTGAGCAGTTCTTC
CDR3 protein: CASSGERGSEQFF

V gene: TRBV5-3
J gene: TRBJ2-1
D gene: TRBD1
clone size: -
CDR3 DNA: TGTGCCAGAAGTTCTGACGACAGGGGTCTCGATGAGCAGTTCTTC
CDR3 protein: CARSSDDRGLDEQFF

V gene: TRBV2
J gene: TRBJ1-3
D gene: -
clone size: once
CDR3 DNA: TGTGCCAGCAGCGAAAGCCCCGCGGCGTATTCTGGAAACACCATATATTTT
CDR3 protein: CASSESPAAYSGNTIYF

V gene: TRBV6-6
J gene: TRBJ1-2
D gene: -
clone size: -
CDR3 DNA: TGTGCCAGCAGCAAAAAGGAGGATGGCTACACCTTC
CDR3 protein: CASSKKEDGYTF

V gene: TRBV6-5
J gene: TRBJ1-4
D gene: -
clone size: -
CDR3 DNA: TGTGCCAGCAACTCACGCCGGGGTGAAAAACTGTTTTTT
CDR3 protein: CASNSRRGEKLFF

V gene: TRBV2
J gene: TRBJ1-1
D gene: TRBD1
clone size: -
CDR3 DNA: TGTGCCAGCACCACAGGACAGGGGGGTACTGAAGCTTTCTTT
CDR3 protein: CASTTGQGGTEAFF

V gene: TRBV27
J gene: TRBJ2-3
D gene: TRBD2
clone size: once
CDR3 DNA: TGTGCCAGCACCGCCGCCGGGACTAGGCGTACGTATTTT
CDR3 protein: CASTAAGTRRTYF

V gene: TRBV6-6
J gene: TRBJ2-7
D gene: TRBD2
clone size: once
CDR3 DNA: TGTGCCAGCAGTGGGACTAGCGGGGGCAACTACGAGCAGTACTTC
CDR3 protein: CASSGTSGGNYEQYF

V gene: TRBV20-1
J gene: TRBJ1-1
D gene: -
clone size: -
CDR3 DNA: TGCAGTGCTAGTCCGTCGGACAGGAACACTGAAGCTTTCTTT
CDR3 protein: CSASPSDRNTEAFF

V gene: TRBV7-9
J gene: TRBJ2-3
D gene: -
clone size: -
CDR3 DNA: TGTGCCAGCAGCTTATCGAGAGGGACTAGCACAGATACGCAGTATTTT
CDR3 protein: CASSLSRGTSTDTQYF